These 19 T cell receptor beta chains originate from one sample sequenced in a study of siplizumab effects on memory and regulatory T cells. TCRdb's copy holds only in-frame clones and misses some; the assay was immunoSEQ multiplex PCR. The table has over 35,000 clones, 89% seen once. The sample taken for sequencing was naive CD4+ T cells sorted from blood. These receptors came from a human donor in good health.

The rearrangement uses TRBV2 and TRBJ2-3, with D unclear. The germline V gene has CDR1 SNHLY and CDR2 FYNNEI. The CDR3 length is 16 residues. V was trimmed by 7 bases and J by 0 bases, leaving 17 bases between them. CDR3 region: CASIFVGPASTDTQYF. The CDR3 region has the DNA TGTGCCAGCATATTTGTCGGACCGGCCAGCACAGATACGCAGTATTTT.

The rearrangement uses TRBV5-1 and TRBJ2-3; D is perhaps TRBD1 or TRBD2 (5 bases each). CDR1 is SGHRS and CDR2 is YFSETQ in the germline V gene. The CDR3 loop spans 18 amino acids. Deletions cut 0 bases from V and 3 bases from J, with 20 bases between. CDR3 region: CASSLARGRALGTDTQYF. CDR3 coding DNA: TGCGCCAGCAGCTTGGCCCGGGGCAGGGCATTAGGGACAGATACGCAGTATTTT.

The V and J genes are TRBV6-5 and TRBJ1-2; perhaps TRBD1 as D (6 bases). V gave up 0 bases and J gave up 4 bases, with 15 bases separating them. CDR3 length: 16 amino acids. Per germline, CDR1 MNHEY and CDR2 SVGAGI. The CDR3 region has the DNA TGTGCCAGCAGTTACTCAACCTCCGGACAGCCCTATGGCTACACCTTC. Its translation is CASSYSTSGQPYGYTF.

The V gene is TRBV30, the J gene TRBJ2-3; 7 nucleotides line up with TRBD1. Germline-derived CDR1 and CDR2 are GTSNPN and SVGIG (reference sequence). The CDR3 is 14 amino acids. Trimming at V came to 3 bases and at J to 1 base, leaving 4 bases not matched to a gene. This chain's CDR3 is CAWRSDRGTDTQYF. The CDR3 DNA sequence: TGTGCCTGGAGGAGTGACAGGGGCACAGATACGCAGTATTTT.

This clone was detected only a few times. V is TRBV30 and J is TRBJ1-1; no definite D call. V lost 0 bases to trimming and J lost 7 bases, with 15 bases between them. CDR1 is GTSNPN and CDR2 is SVGIG in the germline V gene (reference sequence). The CDR3 extends over 14 amino acids. Here the CDR3 reads CAWSVLGGLGEAFF. The CDR3 bases are TGTGCCTGGAGTGTACTGGGAGGGCTAGGTGAAGCTTTCTTT.

This clone was seen only a few times. The CDR3 region has the DNA TGTGCCAGCAGCCCGAACGTGGGACTTAACTATGGCTACACCTTC. Translating it yields CASSPNVGLNYGYTF. The V gene is TRBV7-9, the J gene TRBJ1-2, with D perhaps matching TRBD1 (5 bases). Deletions cut 5 bases from V and 1 base from J, with 14 bases between. The CDR3 consists of 15 residues. Per the germline V gene, CDR1 is SEHNR and CDR2 is FQNEAQ (reference sequence).

This sequence joins TRBV6-1 and TRBJ2-7; 7 bases match TRBD2. V trimming: 6 bases; J trimming: 6 bases; junction bases outside the gene matches: 11. CDR1 and CDR2 from the germline V gene are MNHNS and SASEGT. The CDR3 is made up of 14 amino acids. The CDR3 coding sequence is TGTGCCAGCAGGGGCGGGAGTGGAGTTTTCGAGCAGTACTTC. It translates to CASRGGSGVFEQYF.

The chain combines TRBV6-5 with TRBJ2-2; D ambiguous. V shed 5 bases and J shed 6 bases, with 7 bases lying between them. This CDR3 region has 12 residues. Germline loops: CDR1 MNHEY, CDR2 SVGAGI. In DNA, the CDR3 is TGTGCCAGCAGTCGGGCGCCCGGGGAGCTGTTTTTT. Translated: CASSRAPGELFF.

The table lists this clone with a count of one. The chain is built from TRBV19 and TRBJ1-2; a possible D gene is TRBD1 (6 bases). There are 15 residues in the CDR3. Trimming took 5 bases from V and 5 from J, leaving 18 bases between them. Germline V CDR1 and CDR2: LNHDA, SQIVND (reference sequence). The CDR3 reads CASSRPNRDYYGYTF. CDR3 DNA: TGTGCCAGTAGTCGTCCCAACAGGGACTATTATGGCTACACCTTC.

J is TRBJ1-2 and V is TRBV6-6; 7 bases align to TRBD1. CDR1 and CDR2 from the germline V gene are MNHNY and SVGAGI (reference sequence). The V segment lost 6 bases and the J segment 1 base; nucleotides outside the gene matches: 5. CDR3 length: 14 amino acids. The CDR3 nucleotides are TGTGCCAGCAGAAAACAGGGGAATAACTATGGCTACACCTTC. Amino acids: CASRKQGNNYGYTF.

V and J are TRBV5-1 and TRBJ1-2; 7 bases map to TRBD1. Germline CDR1 and CDR2: SGHRS and YFSETQ. The CDR3 extends over 14 amino acids. With 4 bases clipped from V and 4 bases from J, the junction kept 7 bases outside the gene matches. The chain's CDR3 is CASSRGTDRYGYTF. The CDR3 DNA is TGCGCCAGCAGCCGCGGGACAGACCGCTATGGCTACACCTTC.

CDR3 nucleotides: TGTGCCTGGAGTGTACGGGTTCGGACGACGGCGGGCTACACCTTC. Translation gives CAWSVRVRTTAGYTF. The chain employs TRBV30 and TRBJ1-2; D is uncertain. CDR3 length: 15 amino acids. The V gene lost 0 bases and the J gene lost 8 bases, with 19 bases spanning the gap. Germline values: CDR1 GTSNPN, CDR2 SVGIG (reference sequence).

J is TRBJ1-2 and V is TRBV19; a weak D match, TRBD1 (5 bases). CDR1 is LNHDA and CDR2 is SQIVND in the germline V gene (reference sequence). With 3 bases removed from V and 2 bases from J, the gap between germline ends came to 10 bases. This CDR3 has 14 residues. The CDR3 DNA reads as TGTGCCAGTAGTATTGGGACCGAAAACTATGGCTACACCTTC. As protein: CASSIGTENYGYTF.

The chain employs TRBV28 and TRBJ2-1; TRBD2 matches at 15 bases. V was pared by 4 bases and J by 8 bases, with 3 bases of the junction left unmatched. The germline V gene has CDR1 MDHEN and CDR2 SYDVKM. The CDR3 is 15 amino acids. The DNA for the CDR3 is TGTGCCAGCAGTTCGGGACTAGCGGGAGGCGATGAGCAGTTCTTC. This gives the protein CASSSGLAGGDEQFF.

The rearrangement uses TRBV5-6 and TRBJ2-1; D not resolved. V lost 4 bases and J lost 7, with 9 bases in between. The CDR3 runs 12 residues. Germline values: CDR1 SGHDT, CDR2 YYEEEE. The CDR3 loop is CASSPGSNEQFF. The CDR3 region has the DNA TGTGCCAGCAGCCCCGGTTCAAATGAGCAGTTCTTC.

The chain links TRBV5-8 to TRBJ2-5; 9 positions agree with TRBD1. The length of the CDR3 is 19 residues. CDR1 and CDR2 (germline): SGHTS, YDEGEE. Germline trimming cut 3 bases from V and 5 bases from J; bases unmatched to any gene: 20. The CDR3 nucleotides read TGTGCCAGCAGCTCGGCCGGGACAGGGTTATCGGGTCCAAGGGAGACCCAGTACTTC. Translating it yields CASSSAGTGLSGPRETQYF.

The rearrangement uses TRBV11-2 and TRBJ1-2; D unresolved. CDR3 size: 14 residues. Trimming left V 0 bases short and J 3 bases short, with 8 bases between. CDR1 and CDR2 (germline): SGHAT, FQNNGV. The CDR3 reads CASSLDNIYYGYTF. CDR3 nucleotide sequence: TGTGCCAGCAGCTTAGACAACATATACTATGGCTACACCTTC.

This chain uses TRBV5-4 with TRBJ2-2; D may be TRBD1 (6 bases). This CDR3 contains 15 residues. The V end was cut by 4 bases, the J end by 6 bases, with 16 bases between. Germline CDR1 and CDR2: SGHNT and YYREEE (reference sequence). Here the CDR3 reads CASSTQGFWAGELFF. The CDR3 nucleotides read TGTGCCAGCAGCACACAGGGTTTTTGGGCCGGGGAGCTGTTTTTT.

This chain uses TRBV19 with TRBJ1-6, with D hard to call. The germline V gene encodes CDR1 LNHDA and CDR2 SQIVND (reference sequence). The length of the CDR3 is 15 residues. Trimming cost V 5 bases and J 14 bases, with 22 bases left between them. CDR3: CASSPPSGAVGALHF. The CDR3 nucleotides are TGTGCCAGTAGTCCCCCGAGTGGAGCCGTCGGGGCCCTCCACTTT.